This TCR beta chain was recovered during a study of blood T cell repertoires in COVID-19. For the study at large: The analysed material was cDNA or gDNA that came from T cells, B-cell-depleted T cells, or PBMCs.

This table comes from immunoSEQ multiplex PCR, and its TCRdb copy is limited to in-frame clones, with some not included. The sample has under 400,000 clones; over 75% are singletons. The sample was PBMCs or T cells enriched from blood (not recorded which). This TCR was sampled from a man in his forties or fifties in a cohort exposed to, infected with or recovered from COVID-19 (not recorded which).

CDR3 nucleotides: TGTGCCAGTAGGACAGGCGTCACCGGGGAGCTGTTTTTT. Amino acid sequence: CASRTGVTGELFF. The chain combines TRBV2 with TRBJ2-2, with 7 bases aligning to TRBD1. The germline V gene encodes CDR1 SNHLY and CDR2 FYNNEI. J lost 4 bases, V lost 9 bases, and 5 bases had no gene match. CDR3 length: 13 residues.